The table lists the clone carrying this T cell receptor beta chain with many counts. Its specificity is unknown. All TCR cDNA molecules were individually tagged with a unique molecular identifier. TCRdb reanalysed the 5' RACE reads using MiXCR and keeps one entry per CDR3 protein. The sample includes some 100,000 distinct CDR3 sequences, around 4.8% of them seen just once. The time point was: sample taken at primary tumor resection. The donor population consisted of just over 70 patients with untreated, early-stage non-small cell lung cancer. Whole RNA from tumor, nontumor lung or frozen PBMC was sequenced unsorted. V shed 4 bases, J shed 2 bases, and the junction held 11 bases outside the gene matches. Germline-derived CDR1 and CDR2 are KGHDR and SFDVKD. The CDR3 consists of 19 residues. The sample belongs to a study of spatial heterogeneity in lung cancer. General study points: Expanded intratumoral alpha and beta TCR counts tracked tumor mutation counts.

V and J are TRBV24-1 and TRBJ2-1; 12 nucleotides match TRBD2. The source material was lung tumor tissue, sampled at surgery. This receptor was obtained from a male donor with early-stage non-small cell lung cancer. CDR3 protein: CATSDPAGTSGSTYNEQFF. The CDR3 nucleotides read TGTGCCACCAGTGACCCGGCCGGGACTAGCGGGTCAACCTACAATGAGCAGTTCTTC.